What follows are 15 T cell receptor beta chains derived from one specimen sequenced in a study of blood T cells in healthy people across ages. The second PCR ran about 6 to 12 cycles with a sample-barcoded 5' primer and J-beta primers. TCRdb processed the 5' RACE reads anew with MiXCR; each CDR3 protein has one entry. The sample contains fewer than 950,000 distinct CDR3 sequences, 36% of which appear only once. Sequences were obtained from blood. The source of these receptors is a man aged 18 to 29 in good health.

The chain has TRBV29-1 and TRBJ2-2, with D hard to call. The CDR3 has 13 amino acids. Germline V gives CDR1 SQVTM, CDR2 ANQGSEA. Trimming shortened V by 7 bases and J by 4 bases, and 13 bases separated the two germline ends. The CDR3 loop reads CSAPTRGTGELFF. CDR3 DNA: TGCAGCGCTCCCACTCGCGGCACCGGGGAGCTGTTTTTT.

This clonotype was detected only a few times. In DNA form, the CDR3 reads TGCAGTGCTATCGGGACAGGTAATCAGCCCCAGCATTTT. Translation: CSAIGTGNQPQHF. The chain carries TRBV20-1 and TRBJ1-5; 8 bases agree with TRBD1. Per germline, CDR1 DFQATT and CDR2 SNEGSKA (reference sequence). The CDR3 covers 13 residues. The ends lost 4 bases at V and 4 bases at J; junction bases unmatched: 3.

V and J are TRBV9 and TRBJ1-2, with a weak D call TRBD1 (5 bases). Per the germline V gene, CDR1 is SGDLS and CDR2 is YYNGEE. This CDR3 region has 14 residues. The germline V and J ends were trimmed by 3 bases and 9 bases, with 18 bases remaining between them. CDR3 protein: CASSAGTLSGSYTF. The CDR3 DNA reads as TGTGCCAGCAGCGCTGGGACGCTCTCCGGGAGCTACACCTTC.

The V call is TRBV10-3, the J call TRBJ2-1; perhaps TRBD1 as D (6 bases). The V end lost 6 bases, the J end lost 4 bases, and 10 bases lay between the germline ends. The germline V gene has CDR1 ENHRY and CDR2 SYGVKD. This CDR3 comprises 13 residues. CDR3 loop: CAISEDRYNEQFF. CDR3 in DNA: TGTGCCATCAGCGAAGACAGGTACAATGAGCAGTTCTTC.

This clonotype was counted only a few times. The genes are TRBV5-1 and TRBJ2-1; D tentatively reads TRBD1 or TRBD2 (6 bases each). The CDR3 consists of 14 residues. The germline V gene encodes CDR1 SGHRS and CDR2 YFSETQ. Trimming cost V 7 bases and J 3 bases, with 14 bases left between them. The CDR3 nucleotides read TGCGCCAGCGGGGCTGGGGGGCACTACAATGAGCAGTTCTTC. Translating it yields CASGAGGHYNEQFF.

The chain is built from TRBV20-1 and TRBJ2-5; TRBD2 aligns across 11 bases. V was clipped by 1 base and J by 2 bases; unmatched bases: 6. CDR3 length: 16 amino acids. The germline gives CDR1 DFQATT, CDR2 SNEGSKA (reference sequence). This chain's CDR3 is CSARALAGGDQETQYF. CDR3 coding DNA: TGCAGTGCTAGAGCCCTAGCGGGGGGCGATCAAGAGACCCAGTACTTC.

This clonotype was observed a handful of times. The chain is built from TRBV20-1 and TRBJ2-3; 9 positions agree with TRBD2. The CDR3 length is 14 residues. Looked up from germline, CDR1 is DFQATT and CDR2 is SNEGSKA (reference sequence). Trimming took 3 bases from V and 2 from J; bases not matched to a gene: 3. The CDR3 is CSASLAGYTDTQYF. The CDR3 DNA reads TGCAGTGCTAGTCTAGCGGGGTACACAGATACGCAGTATTTT.

CDR3 sequence (DNA): TGTGCCATCAGTGAGGGCGACAGGGGAGATTCACCCCTCCACTTT. Protein: CAISEGDRGDSPLHF. The chain uses TRBV10-3 and TRBJ1-6; 8 nucleotides agree with TRBD1. V dropped 2 bases and J dropped 8; count of bases not matched to a gene: 5. CDR1 ENHRY and CDR2 SYGVKD come from the germline V gene. CDR3 length equals 15 residues.

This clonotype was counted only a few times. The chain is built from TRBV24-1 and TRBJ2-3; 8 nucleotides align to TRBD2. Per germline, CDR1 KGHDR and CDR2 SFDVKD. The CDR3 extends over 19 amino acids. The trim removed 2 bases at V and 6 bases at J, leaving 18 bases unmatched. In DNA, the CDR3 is TGTGCCACCAGTGATTCCGCGGGGGGCGGGGGACGCGGTCCCGATACGCAGTATTTT. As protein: CATSDSAGGGGRGPDTQYF.

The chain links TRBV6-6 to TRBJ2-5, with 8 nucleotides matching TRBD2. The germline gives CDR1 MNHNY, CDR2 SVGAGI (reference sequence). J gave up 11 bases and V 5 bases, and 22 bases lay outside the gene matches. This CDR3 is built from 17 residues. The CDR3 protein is CASSPRAGSGETNEQYF. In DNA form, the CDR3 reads TGTGCCAGCAGTCCTAGGGCGGGTAGCGGGGAAACCAATGAGCAGTACTTC.

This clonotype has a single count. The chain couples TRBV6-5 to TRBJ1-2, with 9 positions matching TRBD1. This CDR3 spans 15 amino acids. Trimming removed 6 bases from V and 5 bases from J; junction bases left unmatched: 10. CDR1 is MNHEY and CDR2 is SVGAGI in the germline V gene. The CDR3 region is CASSNTGGAGYGYTF. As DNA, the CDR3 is TGTGCCAGCAGCAACACAGGGGGCGCGGGATATGGCTACACCTTC.

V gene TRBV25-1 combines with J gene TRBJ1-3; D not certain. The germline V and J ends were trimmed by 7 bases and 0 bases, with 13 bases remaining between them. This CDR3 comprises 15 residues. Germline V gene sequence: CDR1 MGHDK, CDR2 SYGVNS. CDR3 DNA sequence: TGTGCCAGCACCAAGGACGGAACCTCTGGAAACACCATATATTTT. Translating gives CASTKDGTSGNTIYF.

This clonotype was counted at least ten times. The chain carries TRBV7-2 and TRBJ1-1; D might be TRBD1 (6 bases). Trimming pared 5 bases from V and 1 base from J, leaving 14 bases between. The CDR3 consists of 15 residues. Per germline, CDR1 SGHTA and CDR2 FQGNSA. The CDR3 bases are TGTGCCAGCAGCCGGCCCGGACAGTCGAACACTGAAGCTTTCTTT. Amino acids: CASSRPGQSNTEAFF.

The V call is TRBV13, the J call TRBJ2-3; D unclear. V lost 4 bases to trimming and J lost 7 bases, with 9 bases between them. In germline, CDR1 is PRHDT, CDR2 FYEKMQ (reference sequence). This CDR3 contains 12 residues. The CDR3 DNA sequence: TGTGCCAGCAGCTCCTTAAAAAATACGCAGTATTTT. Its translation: CASSSLKNTQYF. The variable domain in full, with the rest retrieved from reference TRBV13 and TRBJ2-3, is AAGVIQSPRHLIKEKRETATLKCYPIPRHDTVYWYQQGPGQDPQFLISFYEKMQSDKGSIPDRFSAQQFSDYHSELNMSSLELGDSALYFCASSSLKNTQYFGPGTRLTVL.

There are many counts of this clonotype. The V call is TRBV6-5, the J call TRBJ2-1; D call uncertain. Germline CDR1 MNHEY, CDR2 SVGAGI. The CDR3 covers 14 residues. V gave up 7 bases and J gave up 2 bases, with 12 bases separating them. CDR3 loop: CASTPRLPYNEQFF. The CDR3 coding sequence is TGTGCCAGCACCCCCCGGTTGCCCTACAATGAGCAGTTCTTC.